This T cell receptor (beta chain) appears in the sequencing data of a study of T-cell reconstitution after alpha-beta-depleted transplantation in children. The study, taken as a whole, reports: The origin of alpha-beta T cells about two months after transplant was reportedly several hundred expanded graft clones. Surviving recipient cells, namely T cells and thymic progenitors, were the source of high day-60 TCRbeta diversity in some patients.

The CDR3 contains 14 residues. The germline V gene has CDR1 DFQATT and CDR2 SNEGSKA (reference sequence). V lost 6 bases, J lost 7 bases, and 22 bases lay in between. Molecular barcoding with unique molecular identifiers was used for the TCRbeta library. TCRdb reprocessed the PCR reads with MiXCR, giving one entry per CDR3 protein. The sample contains fewer than 350,000 distinct CDR3 sequences, around a tenth of which appear only once. This clonotype was observed many times. The antigen remains unidentified. This receptor was taken from a male patient between 2 and 10 years old who had a stem cell transplant for chronic granulomatous disease, so the T cells may come from the graft donor. Sequencing used peripheral blood, obtained 180 days after TCRalphabeta/CD19-depleted stem cell transplant. The chain uses TRBV20-1 and TRBJ2-7, with a weak D call TRBD1 (6 bases). The CDR3 region is CSASQGKHISEQYF. CDR3 DNA sequence: TGCAGTGCAAGCCAGGGGAAACACATTTCGGAGCAGTACTTC.